The 32 T cell receptor beta chains reported below all come from one sample, sequenced in a study of blood T cell repertoires in COVID-19. Data came from immunoSEQ multiplex PCR; TCRdb stores just in-frame clones and leaves some out. The profile shows about 190,000 clones, 75% to 90% of them singletons. The sequencing sample was made of peripheral blood. The receptors originated from a man between 40 and 49 years old with acute or convalescent COVID-19.

The DNA for the CDR3 is TGTGCCGTTAAGGGGGGGGCTGCCCGCACAGATACGCAGTATTTT. Translated: CAVKGGAARTDTQYF. V usage is TRBV30 and J usage is TRBJ2-3, with D possibly TRBD2 on 7 matching bases. CDR3 length: 15 amino acids. The V and J ends lost 8 bases and 1 base respectively, with 19 bases between them. Germline CDR1 and CDR2: GTSNPN and SVGIG (reference sequence).

The chain uses TRBV10-3 and TRBJ2-2; D is perhaps TRBD2 (7 bases). V lost 4 bases and J lost 3, with 9 bases in between. Germline loops: CDR1 ENHRY, CDR2 SYGVKD. CDR3 length: 14 amino acids. The CDR3 region has the DNA TGTGCCATCAGTGTAGGGGGGGACACCGGGGAGCTGTTTTTT. This codes for CAISVGGDTGELFF.

The CDR3 is CASSGRDPYGYTF. The CDR3 bases are TGTGCCAGCAGTGGGAGAGACCCTTATGGCTACACCTTC. The V gene is TRBV27, the J gene TRBJ1-2; D not resolved. With 5 bases removed from V and 5 bases from J, the gap between germline ends came to 12 bases. This CDR3 has 13 residues. Germline assignment: CDR1 MNHEY and CDR2 SMNVEV (reference sequence).

The chain links TRBV11-2 to TRBJ1-2; D may be TRBD1 (5 bases). Germline CDR1 and CDR2: SGHAT and FQNNGV. Trimming pared 3 bases from V and 1 base from J, leaving 12 bases between. This CDR3 spans 15 amino acids. The CDR3 spells CASSFTTDVNYGYTF. The CDR3 DNA is TGTGCCAGCAGCTTTACGACAGACGTTAACTATGGCTACACCTTC. Using reference TRBV11-2 and TRBJ1-2 for the parts outside the CDR3, the full variable domain is EAGVAQSPRYKIIEKRQSVAFWCNPISGHATLYWYQQILGQGPKLLIQFQNNGVVDDSQLPKDRFSAERLKGVDSTLKIQPAKLEDSAVYLCASSFTTDVNYGYTFGSGTRLTVV.

The rearrangement uses TRBV5-4 and TRBJ2-7; D unresolved. This CDR3 has 15 residues. Trimming cost V 0 bases and J 0 bases, with 10 bases left between them. Per germline, CDR1 SGHNT and CDR2 YYREEE (reference sequence). The CDR3 spells CASSLAGASSYEQYF. CDR3 DNA: TGTGCCAGCAGCTTGGCGGGTGCCAGCTCCTACGAGCAGTACTTC.

J is TRBJ2-1 and V is TRBV10-3; 8 bases are a match to TRBD2. The CDR3 extends over 16 amino acids. Germline V gives CDR1 ENHRY, CDR2 SYGVKD. V lost 7 bases to trimming and J lost 6 bases; unmatched junction nucleotides: 14. The CDR3 is CAINQLSGGRFNEQFF. The CDR3 coding sequence is TGTGCCATCAACCAACTGAGCGGGGGACGCTTCAATGAGCAGTTCTTC.

The chain uses TRBV6-5 and TRBJ1-5, with D possibly being TRBD1 (6 bases). In germline, CDR1 is MNHEY, CDR2 SVGAGI. Trimming cost V 6 bases and J 3 bases, with 15 bases left between them. CDR3 length: 15 amino acids. CDR3 amino acids: CASRPEQGFNQPQHF. The CDR3 region has the DNA TGTGCCAGCAGACCAGAACAGGGTTTCAATCAGCCCCAGCATTTT.

V is TRBV7-9 and J is TRBJ2-5, with D possibly TRBD1 on 5 matching bases. This CDR3 is built from 16 residues. CDR1 is SEHNR, CDR2 FQNEAQ, per germline (reference sequence). V was shortened by 1 base and J by 3 bases, with 15 bases between the two germline ends. Here the CDR3 DNA reads TGTGCCAGCAGCTTAGGGTTTTCCGACAGCAAAGAGACCCAGTACTTC. Translating it yields CASSLGFSDSKETQYF.

The V and J genes are TRBV2 and TRBJ2-3, with D perhaps matching TRBD2 (5 bases). Per germline, CDR1 SNHLY and CDR2 FYNNEI. Deletions cut 8 bases from V and 0 bases from J, with 12 bases between. CDR3 length equals 14 residues. This CDR3 is CASRLTSSTDTQYF. In DNA, the CDR3 is TGTGCCAGCCGACTAACCTCTAGCACAGATACGCAGTATTTT.

The chain recombines TRBV27 with TRBJ2-4; 7 nucleotides align to TRBD1. The CDR3 is made up of 18 amino acids. J was trimmed by 0 bases and V by 4 bases; bases with no gene match: 12. The germline V gene has CDR1 MNHEY and CDR2 SMNVEV (reference sequence). Here the CDR3 DNA reads TGTGCCAGCAGTTCTCTAACCGGGACAGCTCTAGCCAAAAACATTCAGTACTTC. Protein sequence: CASSSLTGTALAKNIQYF.

The chain employs TRBV5-1 and TRBJ1-6; D not certain. CDR1 and CDR2 from the germline V gene are SGHRS and YFSETQ. Deletions cut 4 bases from V and 0 bases from J, with 8 bases between. The CDR3 length is 15 residues. The CDR3 spells CASSPSGSYNSPLHF. Here the CDR3 DNA reads TGCGCCAGCAGCCCCAGTGGCTCCTATAATTCACCCCTCCACTTT.

This rearrangement joins TRBV2 to TRBJ1-5, with 8 nucleotides matching TRBD1. The germline gives CDR1 SNHLY, CDR2 FYNNEI. This CDR3 region has 13 residues. V gave up 7 bases and J gave up 7 bases; unmatched junction bases: 6. The CDR3 spells CASTMDRAQPQHF. CDR3 nucleotides: TGTGCCAGCACCATGGACAGGGCGCAGCCCCAGCATTTT. Full variable domain (outside the CDR3, taken from reference TRBV2 and TRBJ1-5): EPEVTQTPSHQVTQMGQEVILRCVPISNHLYFYWYRQILGQKVEFLVSFYNNEISEKSEIFDDQFSVERPDGSNFTLKIRSTKLEDSAMYFCASTMDRAQPQHFGDGTRLSIL.

The rearrangement joins TRBV10-3 to TRBJ1-1; D is unclear. Germline CDR1 ENHRY, CDR2 SYGVKD. The CDR3 runs 14 residues. Trimming shortened V by 0 bases and J by 5 bases, and 10 bases separated the two germline ends. The DNA of the CDR3 is TGTGCCATCAGTGAGTCTGGAACGGGGACTGAAGCTTTCTTT. Translated, it gives CAISESGTGTEAFF.

This chain connects TRBV5-6 to TRBJ1-4; 8 bases line up with TRBD1. Per the germline V gene, CDR1 is SGHDT and CDR2 is YYEEEE. This CDR3 is built from 16 residues. V lost 0 bases, J lost 8 bases, and 9 bases stayed unmatched. The CDR3 DNA reads as TGTGCCAGCAGCTTGGACGGGACAGGATTTGGAGAAAAACTGTTTTTT. Amino acids: CASSLDGTGFGEKLFF.

There are a few counts of this clone. CDR3 protein: CASSQAKAKTTYNEQFF. CDR3 bases: TGTGCCAGCAGCCAAGCCAAAGCTAAGACAACCTACAATGAGCAGTTCTTC. This chain uses TRBV4-2 with TRBJ2-1; D is ambiguous. The V end lost 1 base, the J end lost 2 bases, and 15 bases lay between the germline ends. The length of the CDR3 is 17 residues. Germline assignment: CDR1 LGHNA and CDR2 YNFKEQ.

This clone came up once. The V and J genes are TRBV5-1 and TRBJ1-2; D possibly corresponds to TRBD1 (6 bases). This CDR3 spans 18 amino acids. Germline CDR1 reads SGHRS; CDR2 reads YFSETQ. Trimming stripped 0 bases from V and 0 bases from J, with 18 bases between. Written as DNA, the CDR3 is TGCGCCAGCAGCTTGGAGGGGCTGACAGGAAAAACTAACTATGGCTACACCTTC. It is translated as CASSLEGLTGKTNYGYTF.

As to this clone: Different DNA sequences within this sample yield the same CDR3. This rearrangement joins TRBV14 to TRBJ2-5; 8 bases are shared with TRBD1. The germline gives CDR1 SGHDN, CDR2 FVKESK. The V gene end was trimmed by 1 base and the J gene end by 2 bases; junction bases not matched to a gene: 3. The CDR3 runs 15 residues. The CDR3 coding sequence is TGTGCCAGCAGCCAAGGGACAGGGCTTCAAGAGACCCAGTACTTC. Amino acids: CASSQGTGLQETQYF.

The chain links TRBV30 to TRBJ2-1, with D tentatively TRBD1 (5 bases). Germline CDR1 GTSNPN, CDR2 SVGIG (reference sequence). Trimming stripped 0 bases from V and 4 bases from J, with 16 bases between. The CDR3 covers 16 residues. CDR3 coding DNA: TGTGCCTGGAGTGTCCTCGGAAGGGGCTCTTACAATGAGCAGTTCTTC. Its protein product is CAWSVLGRGSYNEQFF.

J is TRBJ1-2 and V is TRBV4-2, with a tentative D call TRBD1 (6 bases). The V end lost 3 bases, the J end lost 3 bases, and 17 bases lay between the germline ends. The germline CDR1 and CDR2 sequences are LGHNA and YNFKEQ. The CDR3 totals 16 residues. The CDR3 DNA reads as TGTGCCAGCAGCCAGTCGCCGACAGGCGGCCACTATGGCTACACCTTC. It is translated as CASSQSPTGGHYGYTF.

This chain connects TRBV5-1 to TRBJ2-4, with TRBD1 matching over 7 bases. The CDR3 spans 12 residues. Germline V gene lookup returns CDR1 SGHRS and CDR2 YFSETQ. J lost 7 bases, V lost 4 bases, and 2 bases had no gene match. The CDR3 loop reads CASSPGQNIQYF. The CDR3 DNA follows: TGCGCCAGCAGCCCGGGACAGAACATTCAGTACTTC.

The rearrangement joins TRBV27 to TRBJ2-1; D unresolved. The CDR3 loop spans 13 amino acids. V was shortened by 2 bases and J by 5 bases, with 7 bases between the two germline ends. Germline V gives CDR1 MNHEY, CDR2 SMNVEV (reference sequence). The CDR3 is CASSLHRNNEQFF. CDR3 DNA sequence: TGTGCCAGCAGTTTACACAGAAACAATGAGCAGTTCTTC.

The V gene is TRBV6-2 or TRBV6-3, the J gene TRBJ2-3; 13 bases align to TRBD2. The trim removed 2 bases at V and 5 bases at J, leaving 7 bases unmatched. This CDR3 has 17 amino acids. Looked up from germline, CDR1 is MNHEY and CDR2 is SVGEGT. The CDR3 is CASSYRTSGGERDTQYF. In DNA form, the CDR3 reads TGTGCCAGCAGTTACAGAACTAGCGGGGGGGAAAGAGATACGCAGTATTTT.

The chain links TRBV27 to TRBJ2-3; TRBD2 agrees at 7 bases. After removal of 2 bases from V and 0 bases from J, the junction contained 2 bases not matched to a gene. The CDR3 covers 15 residues. CDR1 and CDR2 (germline): MNHEY, SMNVEV (reference sequence). This chain's CDR3 is CASSLGGGSTDTQYF. The CDR3 nucleotides read TGTGCCAGCAGTTTAGGGGGGGGGAGCACAGATACGCAGTATTTT.

This clone appeared once. The chain combines TRBV28 with TRBJ1-6; weak D call: TRBD1 (5 bases). V dropped 3 bases and J dropped 8 bases, with 8 bases sitting between them. CDR1 MDHEN and CDR2 SYDVKM come from the germline V gene. This CDR3 spans 13 amino acids. CDR3 sequence: CASSFREDSPLHF. CDR3 DNA sequence: TGTGCCAGCAGTTTCAGGGAAGATTCACCCCTCCACTTT.

The CDR3 region has the DNA TGCAGCGTCCCACGGCCCGACAGGGGCGACACTGAAGCTTTCTTT. Amino acids: CSVPRPDRGDTEAFF. This sequence joins TRBV29-1 and TRBJ1-1; 8 positions agree with TRBD1. Germline V lookup: CDR1 SQVTM, CDR2 ANQGSEA. Germline trimming cut 6 bases from V and 3 bases from J; bases unmatched to any gene: 12. The length of the CDR3 is 15 residues.

This clone was recorded once. The DNA for the CDR3 is TGTGCCAGCAGCTTGAGCGGGGGGGCCCCGAACGAGCAGTACTTC. It translates to CASSLSGGAPNEQYF. V is TRBV5-5 and J is TRBJ2-7; 10 positions match TRBD2. V lost 1 base to trimming and J lost 5 bases; unmatched junction nucleotides: 6. Germline V lookup: CDR1 SGHKS, CDR2 YYEKEE (reference sequence). This CDR3 comprises 15 residues.

This clone was counted once. J is TRBJ2-1 and V is TRBV6-2 or TRBV6-3; D is perhaps TRBD2 (6 bases). Trimming removed 6 bases from V and 5 bases from J, with 23 bases in between. The germline V gene has CDR1 MNHEY and CDR2 SVGEGT. This CDR3 region has 17 residues. The CDR3 sequence is CASSPRPWQGGDNEQFF. DNA of the CDR3: TGTGCCAGCAGCCCTCGGCCGTGGCAGGGAGGTGACAATGAGCAGTTCTTC.

The chain has TRBV6-6 and TRBJ2-2; 10 bases fit TRBD2. The germline gives CDR1 MNHNY, CDR2 SVGAGI (reference sequence). With 8 bases clipped from V and 4 bases from J, the junction kept 7 bases outside the gene matches. The CDR3 extends over 15 amino acids. The CDR3 reads CASQSGGASTGELFF. CDR3 DNA sequence: TGTGCCAGCCAGAGCGGGGGGGCCTCCACCGGGGAGCTGTTTTTT.

The chain has TRBV4-1 and TRBJ2-5, with 8 bases identical to TRBD1. The length of the CDR3 is 16 residues. Trimming removed 4 bases from V and 6 bases from J; junction bases left unmatched: 13. Germline CDR1 and CDR2: MGHRA and YSYEKL. The CDR3 here is CASSRPPGGSEKTQYF. In DNA form, the CDR3 reads TGCGCCAGCAGCCGCCCACCAGGGGGCTCGGAGAAGACCCAGTACTTC.

This chain uses TRBV5-4 with TRBJ2-1; 7 bases are shared with TRBD2. Trimming removed 6 bases from V and 4 bases from J; junction bases left unmatched: 13. CDR1 and CDR2 from the germline V gene are SGHNT and YYREEE (reference sequence). The CDR3 length is 16 residues. CDR3 region: CASTNSRRGFYNEQFF. The CDR3 DNA follows: TGTGCCAGCACCAATAGTAGGCGGGGGTTTTACAATGAGCAGTTCTTC.

DNA of the CDR3: TGTGCCAGCAGCTTTGGGGGCTCTGACACCGGGGAGCTGTTTTTT. Translation: CASSFGGSDTGELFF. V usage is TRBV7-9 and J usage is TRBJ2-2, with D possibly matching TRBD1 (6 bases). Germline V CDR1 and CDR2: SEHNR, FQNEAQ (reference sequence). The CDR3 covers 15 residues. Trimming shortened V by 3 bases and J by 3 bases, and 11 bases separated the two germline ends.

This clone was detected a few times. Other DNA sequences within the sample encode an identical CDR3. The chain has TRBV7-9 and TRBJ1-1; D gene unclear. Germline assignment: CDR1 SEHNR and CDR2 FQNEAQ (reference sequence). The CDR3 has 12 residues. V dropped 5 bases and J dropped 5 bases, with 9 bases sitting between them. CDR3 bases: TGTGCCAGCAGCCCAGGCGGGACTGAAGCTTTCTTT. This codes for CASSPGGTEAFF.